This TCR beta chain comes out of a study of identical twins. MiXCR, run by TCRdb on the 5' RACE reads, gives a single entry per CDR3 protein. The sample has hundreds of thousands of distinct CDR3 sequences; 9% to 15% are singletons. This clonotype was seen only a few times. Its antigen is unidentified. Study-wide results and caveats: Partly confounded zero-insertion analyses could result from invariant MAIT and iNKT cells.

J lost 2 bases, V lost 7 bases, and 11 bases had no gene match. Germline-derived CDR1 and CDR2 are MNHNS and SASEGT. CDR3 length: 15 amino acids. The same data also went into a second study, on yellow fever vaccine responses in identical twins.

Sequenced: PBMCs. The rearrangement links TRBV6-1 to TRBJ2-7; 7 nucleotides match TRBD1. The origin of this receptor is a woman aged 18-30 years in good health. As DNA, the CDR3 is TGTGCCAGCAAAAGGACCCGGGACAGCCCCTACGAGCAGTACTTC. This codes for CASKRTRDSPYEQYF.